This T cell receptor (beta chain) stems from a study of T cells in Graves' hyperthyroidism and ophthalmopathy. General study results and limits: Most thyroid clonotypes that were expanded above 0.001 also turned up in blood. The model made its ophthalmopathy prediction, and onset followed a median roughly 6.5 months later.

Turning to this clonotype: The antigen remains undetermined.

From RNA transcripts, TCR beta CDR3 regions were amplified. Initially, a first-round RT-PCR of the TCR CDR3 employed the HTBI primer set. TCRdb re-derived calls from the multiplex PCR reads in MiXCR, one entry per CDR3 protein. The sample consists of about 560,000 distinct CDR3 sequences, 40% to 55% of them appearing once. Hyperthyroidism was newly diagnosed in patients aged 18 to 65 (duration under 2 months). Diagnoses were made from clinical symptoms, serum measures (thyroxine and TRAb), thyroid ultrasound and orbital computed tomography. CDR3 length: 15 residues. Looked up from germline, CDR1 is SEHNR and CDR2 is FQNEAQ (reference sequence).

The clonotype was recovered from a woman aged 18-30 years with Graves' hyperthyroidism. Sample: peripheral blood or thyroid tissue (not recorded which). The rearrangement uses TRBV7-9 and TRBJ2-7; 12 positions match TRBD2. Matching the DNA end better, TRBJ2-1 makes the J call doubtful. For the CDR3, the DNA is TGTGCCAGCAGGGCTAGCGGGAGGGCCTACAATGAGCAGTTCTTC. Translating gives CASRASGRAYNEQFF.